This T cell receptor beta chain was sequenced during a study of T cell repertoires in cytomegalovirus infection. Study background: Public TCR beta signatures indicated both CMV infection and matching HLA type. Regarding the study as a whole: In two of eight donors, the top clonotype was HLA-C-restricted CMV-specific.

TCRdb processed the reads anew with MiXCR; each CDR3 protein has one entry. The sample lists 450,000 to 600,000 distinct CDR3 sequences; under 55% were seen once. V gave up 5 bases and J gave up 0 bases; unmatched junction bases: 7. This CDR3 is 16 amino acids long. CDR1 is SGHTS and CDR2 is YDEGEE in the germline V gene. About this clonotype: Its target is unknown.

This clonotype was obtained from a human donor in good health (CMV status not recorded). Some clones in this sample may be carry-over from other donors' samples. The chain has TRBV5-8 and TRBJ2-2; 7 bases match TRBD2. Here the sequenced sample was cultured PBMCs, taken from culture after CMV antigen stimulation. The CDR3, as DNA: TGTGCCAGCAGGGGGAGGGCGGACGCGAACACCGGGGAGCTGTTTTTT. This sequence encodes CASRGRADANTGELFF.